One and the same sample provided the 6 T cell receptor beta chains below, sequenced in a study of prognosis after radiotherapy for stage I lung cancer. The study amplified the TCR beta CDR3 region from genomic DNA. This amplification was carried out by two rounds of multiplex PCR. Each TRBV and TRBJ gene had its own primer in the first PCR round. Via MiXCR, TCRdb re-called the multiplex PCR reads, giving one row per CDR3 protein. Altogether about 35,000 distinct CDR3 sequences are present, about 31% being singletons, with the ten largest covering 25% to 30%. The source material was PBMCs, sampled before or after stereotactic body radiation therapy (not recorded which). The source of these receptors is a donor over 45 with non-small cell lung cancer.

This clonotype showed up many times. The chain employs TRBV6-2 or TRBV6-3 and TRBJ1-5; perhaps TRBD1 as D (5 bases). The germline gives CDR1 MNHEY, CDR2 SVGEGT. CDR3 length equals 13 residues. V was pared by 4 bases and J by 5 bases, with 9 bases between. CDR3 sequence reads: CASSWGGDQPQHF. For the CDR3, the DNA is TGTGCCAGCAGTTGGGGGGGGGATCAGCCCCAGCATTTT.

This clonotype was picked up many times. V usage is TRBV12-3 or TRBV12-4 and J usage is TRBJ2-1; D is uncertain. CDR3 size: 14 residues. Trimming stripped 6 bases from V and 5 bases from J, with 14 bases between. The CDR3 DNA reads TGTGCCAGCAGACCAGACTCCGTCCACAATGAGCAGTTCTTC. This translates into CASRPDSVHNEQFF.

The chain carries TRBV7-2 and TRBJ1-1; possible D gene TRBD1, 5 bases. The CDR3 totals 14 residues. V lost 5 bases and J 0 bases, leaving 10 bases between the germline ends. Germline CDR1 is SGHTA and CDR2 is FQGNSA. CDR3 nucleotide sequence: TGTGCCAGCAGCCCGGGACGGATGAACACTGAAGCTTTCTTT. Its translation: CASSPGRMNTEAFF.

The CDR3 spells CSARDWAGRSADTQYF. The CDR3 nucleotides are TGCAGTGCTAGAGATTGGGCGGGACGCTCGGCAGATACGCAGTATTTT. V is TRBV20-1 and J is TRBJ2-3, with TRBD2 as a possible D gene (6 bases). The ends were cut back, 0 bases at V and 4 bases at J, with 17 bases in the middle. This CDR3 spans 16 amino acids. CDR1 and CDR2 (germline): DFQATT, SNEGSKA (reference sequence).

This clonotype is medium-sized by share. The V gene is TRBV6-2 or TRBV6-3, the J gene TRBJ1-6; D is undetermined. This CDR3 contains 13 residues. Germline CDR1 and CDR2: MNHEY and SVGEGT. Trimming took off 4 bases at V and 5 bases at J, with 6 bases between the two ends. The CDR3 region has the DNA TGTGCCAGCAGTTTCGGGGATAATTCACCCCTCCACTTT. It translates to CASSFGDNSPLHF.

This clonotype was detected many times. V usage is TRBV12-3 or TRBV12-4 and J usage is TRBJ1-4; no clear D gene. The V gene lost 6 bases and the J gene lost 5 bases, with 13 bases spanning the gap. The CDR3 runs 14 residues. This CDR3 is CASSFSRPNEKLFF. CDR3 in DNA: TGTGCCAGCAGCTTTTCGCGCCCGAATGAAAAACTGTTTTTT.